The 32 T cell receptor beta chains listed next were all sequenced from one sample in a study of blood T cell repertoires in COVID-19. Only in-frame clones appear in the TCRdb table, and some are missing; sequencing was by immunoSEQ multiplex PCR. There are some 210,000 clones in the sample; 80% to 90% occur only once, and 10% lies in the top ten. Sequencing input: PBMCs or T cells enriched from blood (not recorded which). All receptors derive from a man between 18 and 35 years old with acute COVID-19.

This clone was seen a few times. The chain couples TRBV20-1 to TRBJ2-3; 9 bases match TRBD2. This CDR3 comprises 16 residues. Looked up from germline, CDR1 is DFQATT and CDR2 is SNEGSKA (reference sequence). With 3 bases clipped from V and 0 bases from J, the junction kept 7 bases outside the gene matches. CDR3 coding DNA: TGCAGTGCTAGTAGGCGGGAGGGATCCAGCACAGATACGCAGTATTTT. Encoded protein: CSASRREGSSTDTQYF.

This rearrangement joins TRBV28 to TRBJ2-7, with TRBD1 as a possible D gene (6 bases). The CDR3 covers 14 residues. Trimming cost V 5 bases and J 7 bases, with 18 bases left between them. Germline CDR1 MDHEN, CDR2 SYDVKM. The CDR3, as DNA: TGTGCCAGCAGTCCCACAGGGCCCCCGGGAGAGCAGTACTTC. The encoded protein is CASSPTGPPGEQYF.

This chain connects TRBV19 to TRBJ2-2; tentatively, D is TRBD1 (6 bases). CDR3 length equals 16 residues. Germline lookup yields CDR1 LNHDA and CDR2 SQIVND (reference sequence). Between the trimmed V and J ends, which lost 7 bases and 3 bases, there was a span of 18 bases. The CDR3 nucleotides are TGTGCCAGTACCAAGGTGGCAGGGGCAGACACCGGGGAGCTGTTTTTT. It yields the protein CASTKVAGADTGELFF. Variable domain in full (rest from reference TRBV19 and TRBJ2-2): DGGITQSPKYLFRKEGQNVTLSCEQNLNHDAMYWYRQDPGQGLRLIYYSQIVNDFQKGDIAEGYSVSREKKESFPLTVTSAQKNPTAFYLCASTKVAGADTGELFFGEGSRLTVL.

The J gene is TRBJ2-7, the V gene TRBV5-8, with 9 nucleotides matching TRBD1. This CDR3 comprises 16 residues. Trimming removed 3 bases from V and 0 bases from J; junction bases left unmatched: 7. The germline V gene encodes CDR1 SGHTS and CDR2 YDEGEE. CDR3 in amino acids: CASSSLRQGVSYEQYF. CDR3 nucleotide sequence: TGTGCCAGCAGCTCCTTAAGACAGGGGGTCTCCTACGAGCAGTACTTC.

This chain joins TRBV11-1 and TRBJ2-1; TRBD1 agrees at 10 bases. After removal of 6 bases from V and 5 bases from J, the junction contained 7 bases not matched to a gene. Germline V gene data show CDR1 as SGHAT and CDR2 as FQDESV (reference sequence). This CDR3 spans 15 amino acids. CDR3 in DNA: TGTGCCAGCAGTCGACAGGGGGCACTGAACAATGAGCAGTTCTTC. Translation gives CASSRQGALNNEQFF.

The table lists this clone with a count of one. As DNA, the CDR3 is TGTGCCAGCAGCCTTCAGGGGAACTATGGCTACACCTTC. Translation: CASSLQGNYGYTF. V and J are TRBV12-3 or TRBV12-4 and TRBJ1-2; a weak D match, TRBD1 (6 bases). The CDR3 consists of 13 residues. V shed 6 bases and J shed 2 bases, with 10 bases lying between them.

This clone was found once. The V and J genes are TRBV11-3 and TRBJ2-1; 8 positions agree with TRBD1. With V trimmed by 5 bases and J by 8 bases, 5 bases remained unmatched. There are 13 residues in the CDR3. CDR1 is SGHNT, CDR2 YENEEA, per germline. CDR3 coding DNA: TGTGCCAGCAGCCCGGGACAGGCCTATGAGCAGTTCTTC. This encodes CASSPGQAYEQFF.

V and J are TRBV27 and TRBJ2-3, with 7 positions matching TRBD1. After removal of 5 bases from V and 1 base from J, the junction contained 9 bases not matched to a gene. The germline V gene encodes CDR1 MNHEY and CDR2 SMNVEV (reference sequence). The CDR3 has 16 amino acids. The CDR3 DNA sequence: TGTGCCAGCAGTCCACGGACCGGGACAGGCACAGATACGCAGTATTTT. This codes for CASSPRTGTGTDTQYF.

The rearrangement links TRBV27 to TRBJ2-7, with TRBD1 matching 8 bases. The CDR3 is 14 residues long. Per the germline V gene, CDR1 is MNHEY and CDR2 is SMNVEV (reference sequence). V dropped 3 bases and J dropped 0; count of bases not matched to a gene: 1. The CDR3 reads CASSFGTGSYEQYF. The CDR3 nucleotides are TGTGCCAGCAGTTTCGGGACAGGCTCCTACGAGCAGTACTTC.

V is TRBV5-5 and J is TRBJ1-2; no clear D gene. This CDR3 is built from 15 residues. The V gene's germline CDR1 is SGHKS and CDR2 YYEKEE (reference sequence). The V and J ends lost 2 bases and 0 bases respectively, with 11 bases between them. CDR3 DNA sequence: TGTGCCAGCAGCTTCGTCAGGCGAGCTAACTATGGCTACACCTTC. Protein: CASSFVRRANYGYTF.

The CDR3 is CASSARQGYSPLHF. CDR3 bases: TGTGCCAGCAGCGCCAGACAGGGTTACTCACCCCTCCACTTT. The V call is TRBV9, the J call TRBJ1-6, with 7 bases lining up with TRBD1. The CDR3 is 14 amino acids. Germline CDR1 and CDR2: SGDLS and YYNGEE. Losses at the gene ends were 3 bases for V and 10 bases for J; bases not matched to a gene: 7.

The chain couples TRBV7-8 to TRBJ2-7; possibly TRBD1 for D (6 bases). Germline loops: CDR1 SGHVS, CDR2 FQNEAQ. The CDR3 totals 13 residues. Trimming pared 1 base from V and 7 bases from J, leaving 11 bases between. CDR3 sequence (DNA): TGTGCCAGCAGCTTAGGGGACACTTTGGAGCAGTACTTC. Protein sequence: CASSLGDTLEQYF.

This rearrangement joins TRBV9 to TRBJ1-5; possible D gene TRBD1, 5 bases. Looked up from germline, CDR1 is SGDLS and CDR2 is YYNGEE. This CDR3 is built from 15 residues. V was pared by 2 bases and J by 3 bases, with 12 bases between. As DNA, the CDR3 is TGTGCCAGCAGCGTGACGGGGGATCTCAATCAGCCCCAGCATTTT. It yields the protein CASSVTGDLNQPQHF.

The chain recombines TRBV4-1 with TRBJ1-4, with a weak D call TRBD1 (5 bases). Germline V CDR1 and CDR2: MGHRA, YSYEKL. V was cut by 1 base and J by 2 bases, with 11 bases left in between. The CDR3 length is 16 residues. The CDR3 spells CASSQVGPGTNEKLFF. The CDR3 nucleotides read TGCGCCAGCAGCCAAGTCGGGCCAGGGACTAATGAAAAACTGTTTTTT.

V gene TRBV7-2 combines with J gene TRBJ1-4; D uncertain. V was pared by 1 base and J by 6 bases, with 12 bases between. The CDR3 length is 15 residues. The germline gives CDR1 SGHTA, CDR2 FQGNSA. The CDR3 reads CASSLGINTDEKLFF. The CDR3 DNA reads as TGTGCCAGCAGCTTAGGTATTAATACAGATGAAAAACTGTTTTTT.

This chain links TRBV5-6 with TRBJ2-5, with 11 nucleotides matching TRBD2. Per germline, CDR1 SGHDT and CDR2 YYEEEE. The CDR3 consists of 16 residues. V dropped 2 bases and J dropped 5; count of bases not matched to a gene: 8. Written as DNA, the CDR3 is TGTGCCAGCAGCTTAACCGTAGGGACTAGCGGCGAGACCCAGTACTTC. This gives the protein CASSLTVGTSGETQYF.

The chain links TRBV6-1 to TRBJ2-5; D is possibly TRBD1 (7 bases). CDR3 length: 16 amino acids. Germline CDR1 and CDR2: MNHNS and SASEGT. V was pared by 3 bases and J by 2 bases, with 16 bases between. The CDR3 loop reads CASSDLMTGTQETQYF. The CDR3, as DNA: TGTGCCAGCAGTGACCTCATGACAGGGACTCAAGAGACCCAGTACTTC.

J is TRBJ1-2 and V is TRBV30; the match to TRBD1 covers 9 bases. J gave up 8 bases and V 0 bases, and 13 bases lay outside the gene matches. The CDR3 consists of 16 residues. Germline V CDR1 and CDR2: GTSNPN, SVGIG (reference sequence). CDR3 nucleotides: TGTGCCTGGAGTGTGGGGGGACAGGGACCCTTGTGGGGCTACACCTTC. This codes for CAWSVGGQGPLWGYTF.

V gene TRBV6-1 combines with J gene TRBJ2-3; 12 bases fit TRBD2. Germline V gives CDR1 MNHNS, CDR2 SASEGT. There are 17 residues in the CDR3. J gave up 6 bases and V 2 bases, and 9 bases lay outside the gene matches. The CDR3 bases are TGTGCCAGCAGTGAAACGCTAGCGGGAGGGCCTTTTGATACGCAGTATTTT. Its protein product is CASSETLAGGPFDTQYF.

The V call is TRBV4-1, the J call TRBJ1-1; no definite D call. V was pared by 8 bases and J by 1 base, with 17 bases between. This CDR3 contains 15 residues. CDR1 and CDR2 from the germline V gene are MGHRA and YSYEKL. The CDR3 coding sequence is TGCGCCAGCCGCCGAGGAGGACTCAGGAACACTGAAGCTTTCTTT. Its translation: CASRRGGLRNTEAFF.

The chain recombines TRBV6-1 with TRBJ1-5; D is possibly TRBD1 (5 bases). Germline CDR1 and CDR2: MNHNS and SASEGT. The germline V and J ends were trimmed by 1 base and 6 bases, with 10 bases remaining between them. The CDR3 sequence is 14 residues long. CDR3 loop: CASSEVQGGQPQHF. DNA for the CDR3: TGTGCCAGCAGTGAAGTTCAGGGAGGTCAGCCCCAGCATTTT.

V is TRBV24-1 and J is TRBJ1-1; D perhaps matches TRBD1 (5 bases). The CDR3 runs to 13 residues. Looked up from germline, CDR1 is KGHDR and CDR2 is SFDVKD. The V gene lost 12 bases and the J gene lost 1 base, with 14 bases spanning the gap. CDR3 DNA sequence: TGTGCCCCGGGAGAGGGGACGAACACTGAAGCTTTCTTT. As protein: CAPGEGTNTEAFF.

In DNA form, the CDR3 reads TGTGCCAGCAGTTACGGGAGCGATCCCTACGAGCAGTACTTC. It yields the protein CASSYGSDPYEQYF. This chain links TRBV6-2 or TRBV6-3 with TRBJ2-7, with a tentative D call TRBD2 (5 bases). CDR3 size: 14 residues. Germline CDR1 MNHEY, CDR2 SVGEGT. V was trimmed by 2 bases and J by 2 bases, leaving 10 bases between them.

Only a few counts were recorded for this clone. In DNA, the CDR3 is TGTGCCAGCAGCCTACTAGCGGGAGATACCGGGGAGCTGTTTTTT. It specifies CASSLLAGDTGELFF. The J gene is TRBJ2-2, the V gene TRBV7-8; 11 positions agree with TRBD2. J was trimmed by 5 bases and V by 5 bases; bases with no gene match: 4. This CDR3 spans 15 amino acids. From germline, CDR1 is SGHVS and CDR2 FQNEAQ.

The chain links TRBV6-5 to TRBJ2-3, with D possibly matching TRBD2 (6 bases). Germline V lookup: CDR1 MNHEY, CDR2 SVGAGI. V lost 8 bases, J lost 6 bases, and 21 bases lay in between. The CDR3 covers 15 residues. Written as DNA, the CDR3 is TGTGCCAGCGGGGGACTTAATTTTGCGGTGGATACGCAGTATTTT. Translating it yields CASGGLNFAVDTQYF.

The J gene is TRBJ1-2, the V gene TRBV30; TRBD1 matches at 8 bases. CDR1 and CDR2 (germline): GTSNPN, SVGIG (reference sequence). Trimming at V came to 8 bases and at J to 4 bases, leaving 24 bases not matched to a gene. The CDR3 runs 18 residues. In DNA, the CDR3 is TGTGCCGGAGCCTGGACAGGGACGAACCGTTACGTATCCTATGGCTACACCTTC. It is translated as CAGAWTGTNRYVSYGYTF.

There are a few counts of this clone. This chain links TRBV6-4 with TRBJ2-2; D perhaps matches TRBD1 (6 bases). The CDR3 has 15 residues. V was clipped by 3 bases and J by 3 bases, with 11 bases between them. The germline gives CDR1 MRHNA, CDR2 SNTAGT. The DNA of the CDR3 is TGTGCCAGCAGTGAATCAGGACAGCACACCGGGGAGCTGTTTTTT. Protein sequence: CASSESGQHTGELFF.

The V and J genes are TRBV27 and TRBJ2-7; the match to TRBD1 covers 10 bases. Germline lookup yields CDR1 MNHEY and CDR2 SMNVEV (reference sequence). The length of the CDR3 is 14 residues. The J segment lost 2 bases and the V segment lost 10 bases, leaving 8 bases of the junction unmatched. In nucleotides, the CDR3 is TGTGCCACCACGGGACAGGGGACTCCCTACGAGCAGTACTTC. Protein product: CATTGQGTPYEQYF.

This rearrangement joins TRBV7-8 to TRBJ2-2, with TRBD1 matching 10 bases. This CDR3 spans 16 amino acids. The trim removed 4 bases at V and 0 bases at J, leaving 2 bases unmatched. From germline, CDR1 is SGHVS and CDR2 FQNEAQ. CDR3 protein: CASSSTGGANTGELFF. CDR3 DNA: TGTGCCAGCAGCTCGACAGGGGGCGCGAACACCGGGGAGCTGTTTTTT.

The V call is TRBV11-1, the J call TRBJ2-1, with no clear D. Germline-derived CDR1 and CDR2 are SGHAT and FQDESV (reference sequence). The ends were cut back, 3 bases at V and 5 bases at J, with 8 bases in the middle. The CDR3 has 13 amino acids. The CDR3: CASSFDPDNEQFF. The CDR3 DNA reads as TGTGCCAGCAGCTTCGATCCAGACAATGAGCAGTTCTTC.

The V gene is TRBV12-3 or TRBV12-4, the J gene TRBJ1-1; no definite D call. Trimming removed 10 bases from V and 6 bases from J, with 18 bases in between. The CDR3 runs 13 residues. CDR3 in amino acids: CATRGQVWSEAFF. The CDR3 DNA follows: TGTGCCACCCGAGGGCAGGTGTGGTCTGAAGCTTTCTTT.

This chain joins TRBV11-3 and TRBJ2-3; TRBD1 is a possible D gene (5 bases). Germline CDR1 reads SGHNT; CDR2 reads YENEEA. CDR3 size: 14 residues. V shed 5 bases and J shed 0 bases, with 9 bases lying between them. The CDR3 DNA reads as TGTGCCAGCAGCCAAGGACAAAGCACAGATACGCAGTATTTT. Its protein is CASSQGQSTDTQYF.